This T cell receptor (beta chain) was obtained from a study of cytomegalovirus exposure and HLA in healthy donors. The primer mix had 60 Vbeta and 13 Jbeta primers. Method: immunoSEQ multiplex PCR; TCRdb's copy keeps in-frame clones and lacks some. Among about 220,000 clones listed, over 65% were seen once. CDR1 and CDR2 (germline): KGHSH, LQKENI. Germline trimming cut 5 bases from V and 3 bases from J; bases unmatched to any gene: 3. This CDR3 is built from 13 residues. This sequence originates from a man between 18 and 35 years old in good health and CMV-seronegative. Sequencing was performed on PBMCs. The chain joins TRBV18 to TRBJ2-5; 7 bases are shared with TRBD1. CDR3 nucleotides: TGTGCCAGCTCAAAGACAGGGAAAGAGACCCAGTACTTC. Its protein product is CASSKTGKETQYF.